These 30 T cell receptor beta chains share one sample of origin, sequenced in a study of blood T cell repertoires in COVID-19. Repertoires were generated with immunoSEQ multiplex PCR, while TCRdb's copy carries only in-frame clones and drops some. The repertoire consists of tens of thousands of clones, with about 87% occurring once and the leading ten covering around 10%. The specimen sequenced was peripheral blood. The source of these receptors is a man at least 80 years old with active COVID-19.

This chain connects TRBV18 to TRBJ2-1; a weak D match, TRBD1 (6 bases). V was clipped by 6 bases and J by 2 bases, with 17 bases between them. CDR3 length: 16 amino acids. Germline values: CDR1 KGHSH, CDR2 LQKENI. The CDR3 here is CASSGQQGSTYNEQFF. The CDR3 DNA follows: TGTGCCAGCTCGGGCCAACAGGGCAGTACCTACAATGAGCAGTTCTTC. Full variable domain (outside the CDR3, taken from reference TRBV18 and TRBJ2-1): NAGVMQNPRHLVRRRGQEARLRCSPMKGHSHVYWYRQLPEEGLKFMVYLQKENIIDESGMPKERFSAEFPKEGPSILRIQQVVRGDSAAYFCASSGQQGSTYNEQFFGPGTRLTVL.

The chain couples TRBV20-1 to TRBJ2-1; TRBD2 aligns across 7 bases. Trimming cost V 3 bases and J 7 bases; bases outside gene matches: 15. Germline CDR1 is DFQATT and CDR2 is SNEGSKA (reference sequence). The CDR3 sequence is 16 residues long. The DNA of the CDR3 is TGCAGTGCTAGTGGATTTCTAGCGGATGTCCGGAATGAGCAGTTCTTC. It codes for CSASGFLADVRNEQFF.

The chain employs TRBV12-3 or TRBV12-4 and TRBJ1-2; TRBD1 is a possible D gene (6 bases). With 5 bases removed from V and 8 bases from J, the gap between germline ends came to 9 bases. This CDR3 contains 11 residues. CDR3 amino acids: CASSQGGGYTF. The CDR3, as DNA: TGTGCCAGCAGTCAAGGGGGAGGCTACACCTTC.

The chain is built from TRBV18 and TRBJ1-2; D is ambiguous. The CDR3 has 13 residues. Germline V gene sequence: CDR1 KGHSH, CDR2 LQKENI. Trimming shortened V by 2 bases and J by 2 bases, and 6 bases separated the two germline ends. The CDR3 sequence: CASSPDGNYGYTF. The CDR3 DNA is TGTGCCAGCTCACCAGACGGGAACTATGGCTACACCTTC.

The CDR3 spells CASSSGLGNAEQFF. The CDR3 nucleotides read TGTGCCAGCAGCTCGGGACTAGGTAACGCTGAGCAGTTCTTC. This chain connects TRBV7-2 to TRBJ2-1, with 8 bases lining up with TRBD2. Per germline, CDR1 SGHTA and CDR2 FQGNSA. With 4 bases clipped from V and 9 bases from J, the junction kept 8 bases outside the gene matches. The CDR3 runs to 14 residues.

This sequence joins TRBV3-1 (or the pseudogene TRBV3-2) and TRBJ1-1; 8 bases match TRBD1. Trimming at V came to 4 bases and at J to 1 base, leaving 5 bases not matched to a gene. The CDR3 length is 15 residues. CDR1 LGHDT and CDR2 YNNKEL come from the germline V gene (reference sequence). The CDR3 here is CASSPTGVQNTEAFF. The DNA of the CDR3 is TGTGCCAGCAGCCCGACAGGGGTCCAGAACACTGAAGCTTTCTTT.

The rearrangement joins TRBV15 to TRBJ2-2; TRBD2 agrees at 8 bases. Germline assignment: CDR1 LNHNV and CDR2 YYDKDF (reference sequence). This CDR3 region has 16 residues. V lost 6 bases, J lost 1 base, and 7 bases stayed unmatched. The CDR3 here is CATRRGVRVNTGELFF. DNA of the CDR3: TGTGCCACCAGGCGGGGGGTCAGGGTGAACACCGGGGAGCTGTTTTTT. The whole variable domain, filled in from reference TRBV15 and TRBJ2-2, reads DAMVIQNPRYQVTQFGKPVTLSCSQTLNHNVMYWYQQKSSQAPKLLFHYYDKDFNNEADTPDNFQSRRPNTSFCFLDIRSPGLGDTAMYLCATRRGVRVNTGELFFGEGSRLTVL.

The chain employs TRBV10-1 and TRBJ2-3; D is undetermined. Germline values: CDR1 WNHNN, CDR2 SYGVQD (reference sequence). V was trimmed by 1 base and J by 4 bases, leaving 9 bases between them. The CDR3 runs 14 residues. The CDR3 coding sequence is TGCGCCAGCAGTGAGTACGCGGCCCCAGATACGCAGTATTTT. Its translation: CASSEYAAPDTQYF.

The CDR3 DNA sequence: TGCGCCAGCAGCCGTTTCCCGGGGACAGCAAAATATAGCAATCAGCCCCAGCATTTT. Protein: CASSRFPGTAKYSNQPQHF. The chain combines TRBV4-1 with TRBJ1-5; 7 nucleotides line up with TRBD1. The CDR3 loop spans 19 amino acids. With 4 bases clipped from V and 0 bases from J, the junction kept 15 bases outside the gene matches. In germline, CDR1 is MGHRA, CDR2 YSYEKL.

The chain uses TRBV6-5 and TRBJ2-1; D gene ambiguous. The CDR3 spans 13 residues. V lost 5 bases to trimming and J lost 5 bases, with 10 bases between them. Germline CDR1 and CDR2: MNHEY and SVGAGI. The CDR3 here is CASSSVPHNEQFF. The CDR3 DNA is TGTGCCAGCAGTAGCGTCCCCCACAATGAGCAGTTCTTC.

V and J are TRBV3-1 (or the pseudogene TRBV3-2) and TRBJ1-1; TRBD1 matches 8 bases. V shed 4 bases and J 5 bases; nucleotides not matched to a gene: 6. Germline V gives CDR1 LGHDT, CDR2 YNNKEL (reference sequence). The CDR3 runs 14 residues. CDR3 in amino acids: CASSLTGGWTEAFF. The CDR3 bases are TGTGCCAGCAGCCTTACAGGGGGTTGGACTGAAGCTTTCTTT.

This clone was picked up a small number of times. The CDR3 region has the DNA TGCAGCGTCTCTGGGCACGTATCCTACGAGCAGTACTTC. As protein: CSVSGHVSYEQYF. V is TRBV29-1 and J is TRBJ2-7, with D hard to call. Trimming left V 6 bases short and J 1 base short, with 13 bases between. Looked up from germline, CDR1 is SQVTM and CDR2 is ANQGSEA. This CDR3 has 13 amino acids.

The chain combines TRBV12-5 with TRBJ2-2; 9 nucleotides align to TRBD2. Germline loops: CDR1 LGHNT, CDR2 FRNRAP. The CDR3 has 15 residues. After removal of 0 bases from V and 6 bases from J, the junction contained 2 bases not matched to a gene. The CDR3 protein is CASGLVSGRSGELFF. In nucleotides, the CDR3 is TGTGCTAGTGGTTTGGTGAGCGGGAGGTCCGGGGAGCTGTTTTTT.

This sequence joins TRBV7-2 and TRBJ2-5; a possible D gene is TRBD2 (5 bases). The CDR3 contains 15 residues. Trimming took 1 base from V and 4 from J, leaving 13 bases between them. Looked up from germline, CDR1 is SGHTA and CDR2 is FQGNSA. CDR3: CASSLEGLEGETQYF. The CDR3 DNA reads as TGTGCCAGCAGCTTAGAGGGCCTCGAGGGAGAGACCCAGTACTTC. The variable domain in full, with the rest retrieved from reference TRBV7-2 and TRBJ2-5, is GAGVSQSPSNKVTEKGKDVELRCDPISGHTALYWYRQSLGQGLEFLIYFQGNSAPDKSGLPSDRFSAERTGGSVSTLTIQRTQQEDSAVYLCASSLEGLEGETQYFGPGTRLLVL.

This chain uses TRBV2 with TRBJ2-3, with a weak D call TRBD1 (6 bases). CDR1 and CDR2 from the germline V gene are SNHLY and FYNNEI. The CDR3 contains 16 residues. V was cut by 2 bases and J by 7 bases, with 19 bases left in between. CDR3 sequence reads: CASSEQGSPTSNTQYF. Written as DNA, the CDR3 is TGTGCCAGCAGTGAACAGGGGAGCCCCACCTCAAATACGCAGTATTTT.

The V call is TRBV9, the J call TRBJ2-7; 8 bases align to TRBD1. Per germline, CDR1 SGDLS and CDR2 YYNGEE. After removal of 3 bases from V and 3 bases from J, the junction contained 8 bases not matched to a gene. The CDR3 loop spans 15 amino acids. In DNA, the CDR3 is TGTGCCAGCAGCGCGACCACAGGGGGGAGCTACGAGCAGTACTTC. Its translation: CASSATTGGSYEQYF.

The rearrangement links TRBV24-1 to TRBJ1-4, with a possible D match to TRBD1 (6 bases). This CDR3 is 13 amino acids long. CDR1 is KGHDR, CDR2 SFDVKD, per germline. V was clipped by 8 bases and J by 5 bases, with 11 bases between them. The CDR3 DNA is TGTGCCACCACCCGACAGGAAAATGAAAAACTGTTTTTT. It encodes CATTRQENEKLFF.

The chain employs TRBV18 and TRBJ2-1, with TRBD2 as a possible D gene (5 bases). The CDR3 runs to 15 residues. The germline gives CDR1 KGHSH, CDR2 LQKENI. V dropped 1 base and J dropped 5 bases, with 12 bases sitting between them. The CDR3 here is CASSPLAPSNNEQFF. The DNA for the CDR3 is TGTGCCAGCTCACCACTAGCGCCCTCAAACAATGAGCAGTTCTTC.

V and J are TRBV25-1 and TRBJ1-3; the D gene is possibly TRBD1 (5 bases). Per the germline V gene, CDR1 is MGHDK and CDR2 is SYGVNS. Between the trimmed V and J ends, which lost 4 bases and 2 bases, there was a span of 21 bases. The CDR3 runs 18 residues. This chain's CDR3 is CASSGFPGLRTAGNTIYF. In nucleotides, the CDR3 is TGTGCCAGCAGTGGTTTCCCGGGACTGCGGACCGCTGGAAACACCATATATTTT.

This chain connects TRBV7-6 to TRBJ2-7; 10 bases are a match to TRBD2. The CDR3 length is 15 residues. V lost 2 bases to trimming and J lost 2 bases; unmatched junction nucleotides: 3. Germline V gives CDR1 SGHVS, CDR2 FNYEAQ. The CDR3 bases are TGTGCCAGCAGCTTAACGGGGACTAGCGCCTACGAGCAGTACTTC. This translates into CASSLTGTSAYEQYF.

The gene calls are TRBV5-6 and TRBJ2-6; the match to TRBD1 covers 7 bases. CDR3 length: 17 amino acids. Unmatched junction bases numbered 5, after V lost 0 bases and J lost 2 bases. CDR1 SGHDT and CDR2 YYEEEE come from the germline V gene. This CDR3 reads CASSLEPDRTGANVLTF. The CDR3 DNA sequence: TGTGCCAGCAGCTTGGAACCGGACAGGACTGGGGCCAACGTCCTGACTTTC. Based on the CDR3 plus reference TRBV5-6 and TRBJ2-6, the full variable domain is DAGVTQSPTHLIKTRGQQVTLRCSPKSGHDTVSWYQQALGQGPQFIFQYYEEEERQRGNFPDRFSGHQFPNYSSELNVNALLLGDSALYLCASSLEPDRTGANVLTFGAGSRLTVL.

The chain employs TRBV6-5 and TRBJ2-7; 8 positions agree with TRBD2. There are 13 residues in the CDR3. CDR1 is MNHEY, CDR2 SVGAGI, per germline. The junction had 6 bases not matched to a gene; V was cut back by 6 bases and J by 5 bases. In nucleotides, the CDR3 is TGTGCCAGCAGGGGTCGGGGGGGCCACGAGCAGTACTTC. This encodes CASRGRGGHEQYF.

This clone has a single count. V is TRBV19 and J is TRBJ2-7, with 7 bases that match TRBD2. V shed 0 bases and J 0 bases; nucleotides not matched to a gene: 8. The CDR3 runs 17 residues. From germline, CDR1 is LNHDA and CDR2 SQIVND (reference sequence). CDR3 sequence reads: CASSIESGGSISYEQYF. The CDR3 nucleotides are TGTGCCAGTAGTATAGAAAGCGGCGGGAGTATCTCCTACGAGCAGTACTTC.

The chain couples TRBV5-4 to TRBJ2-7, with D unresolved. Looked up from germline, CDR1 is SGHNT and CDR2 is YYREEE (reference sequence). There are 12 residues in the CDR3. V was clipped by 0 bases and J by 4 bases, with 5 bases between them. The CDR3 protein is CASSLEQYEQYF. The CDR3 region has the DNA TGTGCCAGCAGCTTGGAACAATACGAGCAGTACTTC.

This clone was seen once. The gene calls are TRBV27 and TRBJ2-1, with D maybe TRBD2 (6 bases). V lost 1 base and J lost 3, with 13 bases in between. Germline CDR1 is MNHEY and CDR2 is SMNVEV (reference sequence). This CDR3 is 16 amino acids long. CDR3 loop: CASSLYLAERYNEQFF. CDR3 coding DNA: TGTGCCAGCAGTTTATATTTAGCGGAGCGCTACAATGAGCAGTTCTTC.

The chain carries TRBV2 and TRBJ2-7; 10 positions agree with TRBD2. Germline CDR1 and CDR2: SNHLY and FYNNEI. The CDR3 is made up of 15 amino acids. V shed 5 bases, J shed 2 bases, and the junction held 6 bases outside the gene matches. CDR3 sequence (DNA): TGTGCCAGCAGTCCCGGACTAGCGGAACCCTACGAGCAGTACTTC. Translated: CASSPGLAEPYEQYF. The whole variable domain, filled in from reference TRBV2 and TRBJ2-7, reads EPEVTQTPSHQVTQMGQEVILRCVPISNHLYFYWYRQILGQKVEFLVSFYNNEISEKSEIFDDQFSVERPDGSNFTLKIRSTKLEDSAMYFCASSPGLAEPYEQYFGPGTRLTVT.

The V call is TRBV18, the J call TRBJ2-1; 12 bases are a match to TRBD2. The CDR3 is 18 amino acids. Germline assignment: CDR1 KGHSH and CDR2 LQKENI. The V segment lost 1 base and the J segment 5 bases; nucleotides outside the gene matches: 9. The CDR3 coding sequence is TGTGCCAGCTCACCACGCTTGAGAGGACTAGCGGGACACAATGAGCAGTTCTTC. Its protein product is CASSPRLRGLAGHNEQFF.

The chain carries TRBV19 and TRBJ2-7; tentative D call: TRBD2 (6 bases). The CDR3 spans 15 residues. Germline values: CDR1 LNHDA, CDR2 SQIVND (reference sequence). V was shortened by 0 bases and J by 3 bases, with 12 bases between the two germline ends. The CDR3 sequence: CASSIDRERGYEQYF. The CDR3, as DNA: TGTGCCAGTAGTATAGATCGGGAGCGCGGCTACGAGCAGTACTTC.

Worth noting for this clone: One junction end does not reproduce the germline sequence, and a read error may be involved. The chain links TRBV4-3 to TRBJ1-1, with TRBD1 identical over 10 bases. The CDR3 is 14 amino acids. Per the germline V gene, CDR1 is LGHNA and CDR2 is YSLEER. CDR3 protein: CASSQGQGEVEAFF. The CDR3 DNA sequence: TGCGCCAGCAGTCAAGGACAGGGGGAAGTTGAAGCTTTCTTT.

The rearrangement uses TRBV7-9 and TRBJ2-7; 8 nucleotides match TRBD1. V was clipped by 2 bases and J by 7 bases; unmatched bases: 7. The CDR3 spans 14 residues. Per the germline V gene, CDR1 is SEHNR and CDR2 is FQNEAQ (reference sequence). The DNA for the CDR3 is TGTGCCAGCAGCTTAAGCTCACAGGGGGGTGAGCAGTACTTC. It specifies CASSLSSQGGEQYF. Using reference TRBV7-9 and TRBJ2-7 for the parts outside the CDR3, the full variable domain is DTGVSQNPRHKITKRGQNVTFRCDPISEHNRLYWYRQTLGQGPEFLTYFQNEAQLEKSRLLSDRFSAERPKGSFSTLEIQRTEQGDSAMYLCASSLSSQGGEQYFGPGTRLTVT.